This TCR beta chain derives from a study of cytomegalovirus exposure and HLA in healthy donors. This CDR3 region has 16 residues. V lost 1 base, J lost 7 bases, and 4 bases stayed unmatched. Germline lookup yields CDR1 SEHNR and CDR2 FQNEAQ (reference sequence). It was with 60 Vbeta and 13 Jbeta primers that the PCR ran. Profiled with immunoSEQ multiplex PCR; TCRdb holds only in-frame clones, not every one. In the table there are about 170,000 clones, 73% of which are singletons. The TCR originated in a woman aged 18-29 years in good health and CMV-seropositive. The chain is built from TRBV7-9 and TRBJ1-4; 12 bases line up with TRBD1. The sequencing input was PBMCs. The CDR3: CASSLGMGQGAEKLFF. CDR3 nucleotides: TGTGCCAGCAGCTTAGGAATGGGACAGGGGGCTGAAAAACTGTTTTTT.